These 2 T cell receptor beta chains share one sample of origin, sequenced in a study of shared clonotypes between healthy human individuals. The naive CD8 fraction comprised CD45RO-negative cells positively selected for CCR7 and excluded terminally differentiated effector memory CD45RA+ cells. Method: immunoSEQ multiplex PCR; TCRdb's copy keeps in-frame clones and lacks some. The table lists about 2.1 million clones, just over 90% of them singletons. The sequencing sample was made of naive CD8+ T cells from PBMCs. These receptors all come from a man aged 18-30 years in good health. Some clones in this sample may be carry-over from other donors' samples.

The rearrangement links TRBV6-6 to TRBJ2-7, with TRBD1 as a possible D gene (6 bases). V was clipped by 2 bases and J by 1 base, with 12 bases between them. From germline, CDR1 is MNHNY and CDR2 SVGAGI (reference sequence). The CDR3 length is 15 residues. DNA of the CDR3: TGTGCCAGCAGTTACCCCCTACAGGGTTCCTACGAGCAGTACTTC. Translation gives CASSYPLQGSYEQYF.

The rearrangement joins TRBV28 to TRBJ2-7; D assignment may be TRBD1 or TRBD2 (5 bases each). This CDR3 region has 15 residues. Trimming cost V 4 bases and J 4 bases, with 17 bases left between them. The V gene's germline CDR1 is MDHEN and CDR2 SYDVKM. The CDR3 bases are TGTGCCAGCAGTTCTTTCCGGGACCGAGCTTACGAGCAGTACTTC. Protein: CASSSFRDRAYEQYF.